These 3 T cell receptor beta chains originate from one sample sequenced in a study of T cell responses to AZD1222 COVID-19 vaccine. This table comes from immunoSEQ multiplex PCR, and its TCRdb copy is limited to in-frame clones, with some not included. The repertoire includes roughly 81,000 clones, over 75% of them detected once, and under 20% sits in the top ten. This sample comprised peripheral blood, obtained on day 0 of AZD1222 vaccination. These receptors were collected from an adult in good health.

The V and J genes are TRBV5-1 and TRBJ2-1; 8 positions agree with TRBD1. Germline CDR1 is SGHRS and CDR2 is YFSETQ. The length of the CDR3 is 15 residues. V gave up 0 bases and J gave up 3 bases; unmatched junction bases: 2. The CDR3, as DNA: TGCGCCAGCAGCTTGGCACAGGGGGACTACAATGAGCAGTTCTTC. Protein product: CASSLAQGDYNEQFF.

This CDR3 is CASSPEGQGREQYF. The CDR3 DNA reads as TGTGCCAGCAGTCCTGAGGGACAGGGGCGCGAGCAGTACTTC. The chain recombines TRBV27 with TRBJ2-7, with 10 nucleotides matching TRBD1. With 5 bases clipped from V and 6 bases from J, the junction kept 7 bases outside the gene matches. Germline values: CDR1 MNHEY, CDR2 SMNVEV (reference sequence). CDR3 length: 14 residues.

The chain links TRBV5-1 to TRBJ1-6; no firm D call. Germline V gene sequence: CDR1 SGHRS, CDR2 YFSETQ. V lost 4 bases to trimming and J lost 10 bases, with 15 bases between them. This CDR3 spans 14 amino acids. The CDR3: CASSLMQQNSPLHF. The CDR3 coding sequence is TGCGCCAGCAGCCTGATGCAACAGAACTCACCCCTCCACTTT.